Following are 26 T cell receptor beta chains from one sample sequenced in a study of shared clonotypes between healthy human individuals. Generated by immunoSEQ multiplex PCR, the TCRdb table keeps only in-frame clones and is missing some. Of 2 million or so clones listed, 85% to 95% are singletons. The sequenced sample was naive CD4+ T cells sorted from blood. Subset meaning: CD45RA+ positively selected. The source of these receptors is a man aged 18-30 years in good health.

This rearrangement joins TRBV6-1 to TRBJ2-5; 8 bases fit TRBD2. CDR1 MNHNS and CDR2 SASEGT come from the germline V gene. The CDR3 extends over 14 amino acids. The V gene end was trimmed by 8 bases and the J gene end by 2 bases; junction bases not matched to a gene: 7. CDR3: CASGAGAVQETQYF. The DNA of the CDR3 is TGTGCCAGCGGAGCGGGGGCAGTACAAGAGACCCAGTACTTC.

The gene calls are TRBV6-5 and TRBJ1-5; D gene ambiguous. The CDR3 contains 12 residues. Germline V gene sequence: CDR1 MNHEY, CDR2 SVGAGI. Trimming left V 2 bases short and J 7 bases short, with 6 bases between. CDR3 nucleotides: TGTGCCAGCAGTTACCGGGAGCAGCCCCAGCATTTT. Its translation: CASSYREQPQHF.

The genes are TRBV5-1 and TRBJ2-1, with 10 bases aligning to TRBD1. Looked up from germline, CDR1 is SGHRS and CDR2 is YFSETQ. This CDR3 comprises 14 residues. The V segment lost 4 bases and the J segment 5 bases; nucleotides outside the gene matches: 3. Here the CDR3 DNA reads TGCGCCAGCAGCCGGACAGGGGGTAACAATGAGCAGTTCTTC. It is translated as CASSRTGGNNEQFF.

CDR3: CASSLDRFYGYTF. As DNA, the CDR3 is TGTGCCAGCAGTCTTGACAGGTTCTATGGCTACACCTTC. The genes are TRBV6-5 and TRBJ1-2; tentative D call: TRBD1 (6 bases). This CDR3 has 13 amino acids. Trimming pared 5 bases from V and 4 bases from J, leaving 11 bases between. From germline, CDR1 is MNHEY and CDR2 SVGAGI.

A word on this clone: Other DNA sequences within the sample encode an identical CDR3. This CDR3 is CASSSGLVNEQFF. CDR3 DNA sequence: TGTGCCAGCAGCTCCGGGCTCGTCAATGAGCAGTTCTTC. The rearrangement links TRBV7-2 to TRBJ2-1; D is undetermined. The length of the CDR3 is 13 residues. Between the trimmed V and J ends, which lost 4 bases and 6 bases, there was a span of 10 bases. CDR1 is SGHTA and CDR2 is FQGNSA in the germline V gene.

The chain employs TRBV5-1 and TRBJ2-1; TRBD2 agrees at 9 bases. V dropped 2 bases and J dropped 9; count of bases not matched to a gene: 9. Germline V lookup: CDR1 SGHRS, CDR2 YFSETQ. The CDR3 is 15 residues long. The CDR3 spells CASSFVLAGDTEQFF. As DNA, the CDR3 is TGCGCCAGCAGCTTCGTATTAGCGGGAGATACTGAGCAGTTCTTC. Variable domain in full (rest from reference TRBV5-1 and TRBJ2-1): KAGVTQTPRYLIKTRGQQVTLSCSPISGHRSVSWYQQTPGQGLQFLFEYFSETQRNKGNFPGRFSGRQFSNSRSEMNVSTLELGDSALYLCASSFVLAGDTEQFFGPGTRLTVL.

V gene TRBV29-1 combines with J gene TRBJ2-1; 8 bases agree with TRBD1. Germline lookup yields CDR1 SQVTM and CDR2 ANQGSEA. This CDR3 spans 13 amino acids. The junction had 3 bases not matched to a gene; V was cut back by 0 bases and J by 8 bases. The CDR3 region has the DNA TGCAGCGTTGAAGACAGGGGGCTGTATGAGCAGTTCTTC. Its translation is CSVEDRGLYEQFF.

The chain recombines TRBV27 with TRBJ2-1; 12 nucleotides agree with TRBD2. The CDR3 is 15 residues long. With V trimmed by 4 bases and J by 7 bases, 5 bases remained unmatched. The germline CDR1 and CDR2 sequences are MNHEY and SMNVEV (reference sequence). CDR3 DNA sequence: TGTGCCAGCAGTTCGCTAGCGGGAGGGCGAAATGAGCAGTTCTTC. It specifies CASSSLAGGRNEQFF.

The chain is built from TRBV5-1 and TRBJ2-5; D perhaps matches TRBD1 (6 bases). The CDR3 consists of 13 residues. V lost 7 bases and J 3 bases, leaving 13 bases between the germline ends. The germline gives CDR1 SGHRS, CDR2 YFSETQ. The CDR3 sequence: CASGSRGEETQYF. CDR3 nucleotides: TGCGCCAGCGGCAGCAGGGGCGAAGAGACCCAGTACTTC. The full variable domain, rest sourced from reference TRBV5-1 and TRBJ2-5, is KAGVTQTPRYLIKTRGQQVTLSCSPISGHRSVSWYQQTPGQGLQFLFEYFSETQRNKGNFPGRFSGRQFSNSRSEMNVSTLELGDSALYLCASGSRGEETQYFGPGTRLLVL.

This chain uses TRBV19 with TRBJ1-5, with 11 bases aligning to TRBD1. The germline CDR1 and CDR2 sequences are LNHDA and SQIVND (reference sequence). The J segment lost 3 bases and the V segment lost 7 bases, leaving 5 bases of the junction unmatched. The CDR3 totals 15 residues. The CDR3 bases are TGTGCCAGTACCGGGACAGGGGGAAACAATCAGCCCCAGCATTTT. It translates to CASTGTGGNNQPQHF.

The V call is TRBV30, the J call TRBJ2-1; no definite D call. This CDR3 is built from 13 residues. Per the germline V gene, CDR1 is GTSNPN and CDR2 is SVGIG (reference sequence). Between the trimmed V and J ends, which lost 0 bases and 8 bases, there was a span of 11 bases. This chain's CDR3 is CAWSVRVSDEQFF. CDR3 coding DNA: TGTGCCTGGAGTGTACGAGTATCCGATGAGCAGTTCTTC.

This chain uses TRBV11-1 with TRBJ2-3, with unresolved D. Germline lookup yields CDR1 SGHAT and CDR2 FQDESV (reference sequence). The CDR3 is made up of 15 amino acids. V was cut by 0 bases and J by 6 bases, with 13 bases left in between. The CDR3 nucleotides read TGTGCCAGCAGCTTAGCGGTAGTTTCGACGGATACGCAGTATTTT. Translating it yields CASSLAVVSTDTQYF.

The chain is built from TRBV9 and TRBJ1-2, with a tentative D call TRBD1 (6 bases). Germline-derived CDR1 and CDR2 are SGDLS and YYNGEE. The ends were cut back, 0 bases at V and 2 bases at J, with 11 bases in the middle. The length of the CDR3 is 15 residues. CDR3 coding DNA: TGTGCCAGCAGCGTAGATCAGGGGATGAACTATGGCTACACCTTC. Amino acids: CASSVDQGMNYGYTF.

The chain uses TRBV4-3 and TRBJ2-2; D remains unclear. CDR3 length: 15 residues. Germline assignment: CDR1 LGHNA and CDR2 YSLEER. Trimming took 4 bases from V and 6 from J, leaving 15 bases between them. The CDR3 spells CASSPGSLDSGELFF. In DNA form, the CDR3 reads TGCGCCAGCAGCCCCGGCTCGCTAGACTCCGGGGAGCTGTTTTTT.

This CDR3 reads CASSTLRVHNEQYF. The CDR3 DNA reads TGTGCCAGCTCAACCCTCAGGGTTCACAACGAGCAGTACTTC. The rearrangement links TRBV18 to TRBJ2-7; maybe TRBD1 (5 bases). The CDR3 is 14 amino acids. CDR1 is KGHSH, CDR2 LQKENI, per germline. Trimming removed 5 bases from V and 5 bases from J, with 16 bases in between.

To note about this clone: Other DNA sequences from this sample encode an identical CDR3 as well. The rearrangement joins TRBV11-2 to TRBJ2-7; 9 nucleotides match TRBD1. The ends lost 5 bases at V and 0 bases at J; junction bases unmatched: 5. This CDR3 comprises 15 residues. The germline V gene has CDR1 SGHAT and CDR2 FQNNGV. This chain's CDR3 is CASSLGTGSSYEQYF. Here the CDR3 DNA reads TGTGCCAGCAGCCTAGGGACAGGGAGCTCCTACGAGCAGTACTTC.

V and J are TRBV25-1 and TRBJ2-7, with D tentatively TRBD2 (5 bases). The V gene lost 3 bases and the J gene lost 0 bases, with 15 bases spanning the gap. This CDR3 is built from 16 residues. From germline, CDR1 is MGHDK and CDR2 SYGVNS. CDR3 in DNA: TGTGCCAGCAGTGACCATGTGGGGAGTAGCTCCTACGAGCAGTACTTC. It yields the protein CASSDHVGSSSYEQYF.

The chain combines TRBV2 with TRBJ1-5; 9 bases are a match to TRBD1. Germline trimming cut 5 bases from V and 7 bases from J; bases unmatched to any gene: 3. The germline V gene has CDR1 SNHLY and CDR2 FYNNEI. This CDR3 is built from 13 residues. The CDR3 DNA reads TGTGCCAGCAGTCGGACAGGGGACCAGCCCCAGCATTTT. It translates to CASSRTGDQPQHF.

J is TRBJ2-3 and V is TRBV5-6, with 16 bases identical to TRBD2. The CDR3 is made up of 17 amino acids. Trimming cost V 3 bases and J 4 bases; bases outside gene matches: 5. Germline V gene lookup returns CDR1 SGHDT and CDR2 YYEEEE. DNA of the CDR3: TGTGCCAGCAGCTGGGGACTAGCGGGAGGGCCCTCAGATACGCAGTATTTT. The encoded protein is CASSWGLAGGPSDTQYF.

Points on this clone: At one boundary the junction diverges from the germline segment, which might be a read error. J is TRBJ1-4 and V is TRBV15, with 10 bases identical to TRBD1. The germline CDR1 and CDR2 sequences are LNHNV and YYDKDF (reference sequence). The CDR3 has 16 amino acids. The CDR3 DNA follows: TGTGCCACCAGCAGAGACCCGGGACAGGGGACTGAAAGACTGTTTTTT. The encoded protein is CATSRDPGQGTERLFF. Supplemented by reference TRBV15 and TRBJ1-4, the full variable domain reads DAMVIQNPRYQVTQFGKPVTLSCSQTLNHNVMYWYQQKSSQAPKLLFHYYDKDFNNEADTPDNFQSRRPNTSFCFLDIRSPGLGDTAMYLCATSRDPGQGTERLFFGSGTQLSVL.

This chain's CDR3 is CASSPPNGRDGELFF. The CDR3 DNA reads TGTGCCAGCTCACCACCGAACGGGAGGGACGGGGAGCTGTTTTTT. The chain carries TRBV18 and TRBJ2-2, with 8 bases fitting TRBD2. V shed 0 bases and J 7 bases; nucleotides not matched to a gene: 4. The CDR3 consists of 15 residues. From germline, CDR1 is KGHSH and CDR2 LQKENI.

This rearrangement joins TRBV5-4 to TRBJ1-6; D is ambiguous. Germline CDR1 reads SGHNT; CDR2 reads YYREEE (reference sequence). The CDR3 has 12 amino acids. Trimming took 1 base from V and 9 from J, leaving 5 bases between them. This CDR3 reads CASSLPPSPLHF. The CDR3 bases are TGTGCCAGCAGCTTGCCCCCTTCACCCCTCCACTTT.

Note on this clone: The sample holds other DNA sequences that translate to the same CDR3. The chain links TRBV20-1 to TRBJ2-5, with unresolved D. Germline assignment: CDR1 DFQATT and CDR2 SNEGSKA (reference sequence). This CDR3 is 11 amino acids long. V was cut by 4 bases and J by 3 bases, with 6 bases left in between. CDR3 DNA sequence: TGCAGTGCTACCACCAAAGAGACCCAGTACTTC. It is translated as CSATTKETQYF.

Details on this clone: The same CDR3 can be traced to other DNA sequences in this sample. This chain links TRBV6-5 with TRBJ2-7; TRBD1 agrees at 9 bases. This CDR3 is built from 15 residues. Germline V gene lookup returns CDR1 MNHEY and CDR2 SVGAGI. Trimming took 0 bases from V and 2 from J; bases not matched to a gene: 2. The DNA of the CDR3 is TGTGCCAGCAGTTACTCGACAGGGGGACCCTACGAGCAGTACTTC. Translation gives CASSYSTGGPYEQYF.

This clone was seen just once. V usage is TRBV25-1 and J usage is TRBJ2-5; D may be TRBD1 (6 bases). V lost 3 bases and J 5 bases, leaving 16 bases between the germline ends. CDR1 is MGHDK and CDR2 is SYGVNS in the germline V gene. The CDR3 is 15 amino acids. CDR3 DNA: TGTGCCAGCAGTGACTGGCGAGGACAGAAGGAGACCCAGTACTTC. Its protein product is CASSDWRGQKETQYF.

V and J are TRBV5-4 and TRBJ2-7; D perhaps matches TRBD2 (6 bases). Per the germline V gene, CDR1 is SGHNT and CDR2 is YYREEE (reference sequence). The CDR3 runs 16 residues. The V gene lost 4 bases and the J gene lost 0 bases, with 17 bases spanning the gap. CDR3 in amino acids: CASSGMGGPLSYEQYF. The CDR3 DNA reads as TGTGCCAGCAGCGGAATGGGGGGACCTCTCTCCTACGAGCAGTACTTC.